These 21 T cell receptor beta chains came from one sample sequenced in a study of blood T cell repertoires in COVID-19. Repertoires were generated with immunoSEQ multiplex PCR, while TCRdb's copy carries only in-frame clones and drops some. The sample holds a few hundred thousand clones, about 90% seen once. Sequencing was carried out using peripheral blood. All receptors derive from a man aged 40-49 years with active or convalescent COVID-19.

J is TRBJ1-3 and V is TRBV5-8, with 9 bases lining up with TRBD1. CDR1 is SGHTS and CDR2 is YDEGEE in the germline V gene. V gave up 3 bases and J gave up 7 bases; unmatched junction bases: 8. The CDR3 is 15 residues long. The CDR3 reads CASSSQPGQGNTIYF. CDR3 sequence (DNA): TGTGCCAGCAGCTCGCAACCGGGACAGGGCAACACCATATATTTT.

This clone was recorded a few times. In DNA form, the CDR3 reads TGTGCCAGCAGGCCTACTAGCGGGAGTGTTACGCAGTATTTT. Its protein is CASRPTSGSVTQYF. This sequence joins TRBV7-2 and TRBJ2-3; TRBD2 aligns across 11 bases. Germline-derived CDR1 and CDR2 are SGHTA and FQGNSA. This CDR3 has 14 residues. Trimming at V came to 6 bases and at J to 8 bases, leaving 7 bases not matched to a gene.

The chain couples TRBV5-6 to TRBJ2-1, with D possibly matching TRBD2 (6 bases). With 7 bases removed from V and 6 bases from J, the gap between germline ends came to 20 bases. The CDR3 contains 15 residues. Germline values: CDR1 SGHDT, CDR2 YYEEEE. The CDR3 DNA sequence: TGTGCCAGCCAAAGCCCAGGAGGGTACTCCAATGAGCAGTTCTTC. Amino acid sequence: CASQSPGGYSNEQFF.

This clone has only one observation. Written as DNA, the CDR3 is TGTGCCAGTGGTAGGGGGCATGATCAGCCCCAGCATTTT. Translated: CASGRGHDQPQHF. V and J are TRBV7-8 and TRBJ1-5; the match to TRBD1 covers 7 bases. Losses at the gene ends were 9 bases for V and 5 bases for J; bases not matched to a gene: 7. CDR1 SGHVS and CDR2 FQNEAQ come from the germline V gene. This CDR3 spans 13 amino acids.

The chain couples TRBV28 to TRBJ2-1; TRBD2 aligns across 8 bases. Unmatched junction bases numbered 16, after V lost 6 bases and J lost 6 bases. The CDR3 totals 17 residues. Germline CDR1 and CDR2: MDHEN and SYDVKM. The chain's CDR3 is CASSSSGSWSESNEQFF. CDR3 DNA: TGTGCCAGCAGCTCGAGCGGGAGTTGGTCTGAGTCCAATGAGCAGTTCTTC.

This clone appeared a single time. The chain carries TRBV19 and TRBJ2-7, with 7 bases lining up with TRBD1. This CDR3 comprises 15 residues. Germline V CDR1 and CDR2: LNHDA, SQIVND (reference sequence). Trimming took 6 bases from V and 6 from J; bases not matched to a gene: 14. As DNA, the CDR3 is TGTGCCAGTAGACCTCTCGGGGACAGTCTACGCGAGCAGTACTTC. Its translation is CASRPLGDSLREQYF.

V is TRBV9 and J is TRBJ2-2, with 8 bases identical to TRBD2. Trimming took 4 bases from V and 1 from J; bases not matched to a gene: 6. This CDR3 contains 16 residues. Germline V gives CDR1 SGDLS, CDR2 YYNGEE. CDR3 sequence: CASSPREGGNTGELFF. The CDR3 DNA reads as TGTGCCAGCAGCCCCCGGGAGGGGGGGAACACCGGGGAGCTGTTTTTT.

V is TRBV28 and J is TRBJ1-5, with D unclear. CDR3 size: 14 residues. Deletions cut 5 bases from V and 0 bases from J, with 8 bases between. CDR1 and CDR2 from the germline V gene are MDHEN and SYDVKM. CDR3: CASSPVLSNQPQHF. CDR3 coding DNA: TGTGCCAGCAGTCCAGTTCTTAGCAATCAGCCCCAGCATTTT. Drawing the rest from reference TRBV28 and TRBJ1-5, the complete variable domain is DVKVTQSSRYLVKRTGEKVFLECVQDMDHENMFWYRQDPGLGLRLIYFSYDVKMKEKGDIPEGYSVSREKKERFSLILESASTNQTSMYLCASSPVLSNQPQHFGDGTRLSIL.

This clone appeared a single time. The chain has TRBV15 and TRBJ2-5; D is undetermined. V was shortened by 1 base and J by 1 base, with 13 bases between the two germline ends. This CDR3 has 16 amino acids. Germline V lookup: CDR1 LNHNV, CDR2 YYDKDF (reference sequence). CDR3 sequence (DNA): TGTGCCACCAGCAGAGCAGTCCTCCCGTTCCAAGAGACCCAGTACTTC. It yields the protein CATSRAVLPFQETQYF.

This clone was seen more than once but under ten times. The rearrangement links TRBV30 to TRBJ2-3; D remains unclear. Per germline, CDR1 GTSNPN and CDR2 SVGIG (reference sequence). The CDR3 has 16 residues. The ends were cut back, 3 bases at V and 1 base at J, with 17 bases in the middle. The CDR3 sequence is CAWSPHINSGTDTQYF. The CDR3 DNA reads TGTGCCTGGAGCCCTCATATTAACAGTGGCACAGATACGCAGTATTTT.

By proportion, this clone is medium-sized (0.01 to 0.1%). J is TRBJ2-3 and V is TRBV4-1; possibly TRBD2 for D (5 bases). Germline CDR1 and CDR2: MGHRA and YSYEKL. The ends were cut back, 2 bases at V and 3 bases at J, with 12 bases in the middle. The CDR3 contains 15 residues. DNA for the CDR3: TGCGCCAGCAGCCAAATAACTAGTTTTACAGATACGCAGTATTTT. This sequence encodes CASSQITSFTDTQYF.

The V gene is TRBV28, the J gene TRBJ1-3; weak D call: TRBD1 (6 bases). From germline, CDR1 is MDHEN and CDR2 SYDVKM. Trimming left V 5 bases short and J 1 base short, with 18 bases between. This CDR3 is built from 17 residues. CDR3: CASSPRPGQTSGNTIYF. CDR3 bases: TGTGCCAGCAGTCCCCGGCCAGGACAGACTTCTGGAAACACCATATATTTT.

The chain links TRBV7-6 to TRBJ2-1; 11 nucleotides align to TRBD2. The J segment lost 7 bases and the V segment lost 5 bases, leaving 13 bases of the junction unmatched. The CDR3 runs to 17 residues. The V gene's germline CDR1 is SGHVS and CDR2 FNYEAQ. CDR3 in amino acids: CASSPPISTSGANEQFF. The CDR3, as DNA: TGTGCCAGCAGCCCGCCGATTTCGACTAGCGGGGCGAATGAGCAGTTCTTC.

V and J are TRBV9 and TRBJ1-3; D is ambiguous. V was pared by 0 bases and J by 4 bases, with 5 bases between. This CDR3 has 13 amino acids. CDR1 and CDR2 from the germline V gene are SGDLS and YYNGEE. CDR3 sequence reads: CASSVGGGNTIYF. The CDR3 bases are TGTGCCAGCAGCGTAGGAGGAGGAAACACCATATATTTT.

To note about this clone: Relative to the germline gene, one junction end is altered; a read error may explain this. Other DNA sequences of this sample code for an identical CDR3. This chain uses TRBV30 with TRBJ1-5; D gene ambiguous. This CDR3 has 13 residues. Looked up from germline, CDR1 is GTSNPN and CDR2 is SVGIG (reference sequence). CDR3 DNA: TGCGCCTGGAGTTCCTCGAGCAATCAGCCCCAGCATTTT. It encodes CAWSSSSNQPQHF.

The chain couples TRBV5-1 to TRBJ2-7; D may be TRBD1 (5 bases). This CDR3 spans 14 amino acids. Germline V gene lookup returns CDR1 SGHRS and CDR2 YFSETQ. The V end lost 0 bases, the J end lost 4 bases, and 11 bases lay between the germline ends. The CDR3 region has the DNA TGCGCCAGCAGCTTGGCCAGGGTTCGGTACGAGCAGTACTTC. Its translation is CASSLARVRYEQYF.

This clone was detected only once. V is TRBV7-8 and J is TRBJ2-3; 9 bases are shared with TRBD1. V lost 5 bases, J lost 6 bases, and 9 bases stayed unmatched. The CDR3 loop spans 15 amino acids. Germline CDR1 and CDR2: SGHVS and FQNEAQ. CDR3 in amino acids: CASSITGGRRDTQYF. CDR3 DNA sequence: TGTGCCAGCAGCATCACAGGGGGCCGGCGGGATACGCAGTATTTT.

V usage is TRBV19 and J usage is TRBJ2-5; 7 bases are shared with TRBD2. This CDR3 spans 16 amino acids. CDR1 is LNHDA and CDR2 is SQIVND in the germline V gene (reference sequence). Trimming at V came to 7 bases and at J to 4 bases, leaving 15 bases not matched to a gene. In DNA, the CDR3 is TGTGCCAGTAACGGAGCTAGCGGTTCTCGAGGAGAGACCCAGTACTTC. It is translated as CASNGASGSRGETQYF.

This clone was seen just once. The chain links TRBV3-1 (or the pseudogene TRBV3-2) to TRBJ1-5; possible D gene TRBD1, 5 bases. The CDR3 has 14 residues. Germline V gene lookup returns CDR1 LGHDT and CDR2 YNNKEL (reference sequence). Trimming took 0 bases from V and 9 from J, leaving 12 bases between them. CDR3 in DNA: TGTGCCAGCAGCCAAGACGGGGGAGGGCGGCCCCAGCATTTT. Translating gives CASSQDGGGRPQHF.

CDR3 bases: TGCGCCAGCAGCCCGTACCCGGGAGAACAGCCCCAGCATTTT. Translating gives CASSPYPGEQPQHF. This chain joins TRBV4-1 and TRBJ1-5; the D is unclear. CDR3 length equals 14 residues. The V end lost 4 bases, the J end lost 7 bases, and 14 bases lay between the germline ends. The germline V gene encodes CDR1 MGHRA and CDR2 YSYEKL.

This clone came up a few times. Here the CDR3 reads CASSFGTEAFF. DNA for the CDR3: TGCGCCAGCAGCTTCGGCACTGAAGCTTTCTTT. The chain has TRBV5-1 and TRBJ1-1; D ambiguous. This CDR3 has 11 residues. CDR1 is SGHRS and CDR2 is YFSETQ in the germline V gene. V was shortened by 2 bases and J by 4 bases, with 3 bases between the two germline ends.